Here is one TCR beta chain with its context. Its cognate antigen is unknown. Germline assignment: CDR1 MNHNY and CDR2 SVGAGI (reference sequence). The CDR3 is made up of 14 amino acids. V lost 4 bases and J 3 bases, leaving 9 bases between the germline ends. This record comes from a study of identifying expanded T cells in peripheral blood. TCRdb's copy holds only in-frame clones and misses some; the assay was immunoSEQ multiplex PCR. The sample yields about 100,000 clones, approximately 90% seen once. Collection occurred without any documented infections or immune events in donors. Study findings and constraints: Approximately two-week clone count variance significantly increased as total template count grew. Differentially abundant clones: roughly 1.2 between replicates, about 15 at approximately two weeks, 19 to 20 at four.

The sequenced material came from blood. The source is a person aged 18-70 years in good health. The rearrangement uses TRBV6-6 and TRBJ1-4, with D hard to call. Here the CDR3 reads CASSSSRANEKLFF. CDR3 nucleotides: TGTGCCAGCAGTTCTTCAAGAGCTAATGAAAAACTGTTTTTT.